Listed below are T cell receptor beta chains from one sample, sequenced in a study of PD-1 blockade in classical Hodgkin lymphoma. The method was immunoSEQ multiplex PCR; TCRdb's version includes in-frame clones alone and lacks a portion of them. The sample has approximately 52,000 clones; more than 75% are singletons. This sample comprised peripheral blood mononuclear cells (PBMCs), obtained before the fourth cycle of nivolumab. The origin of the receptors is a human donor with classical Hodgkin lymphoma. CDR3s include the opening cysteine and the closing phenylalanine or tryptophan. D genes are given only for firm matches.

TRBV27	15	TRBD1	TRBJ1-5	TGTGCCAGCCGGGGGACAGGGGGCAGAGACCAGCCCCAGCATTTT	CASRGTGGRDQPQHF
TRBV7-8	14	-	TRBJ1-2	TGTGCCAGCAGCTTAGGAAAAAATCTCTATGGCTACACCTTC	CASSLGKNLYGYTF
TRBV19	14	TRBD1	TRBJ1-5	TGTGCCAGTAGACCGGGACAGGGCAATCAGCCCCAGCATTTT	CASRPGQGNQPQHF
TRBV9	16	TRBD2	TRBJ2-1	TGTGCCAGCAGCCCCAGACTAGCGGGGGTCTACAATGAGCAGTTCTTC	CASSPRLAGVYNEQFF
TRBV7-6	15	-	TRBJ2-3	TGTGCCAGCAGCTTAGTAACGGATAGCACAGATACGCAGTATTTT	CASSLVTDSTDTQYF
TRBV10-3	15	-	TRBJ2-1	TGTGCCATCAGTGGAGGTGGCCTCTGGGACAATGAGCAGTTCTTC	CAISGGGLWDNEQFF
TRBV19	16	-	TRBJ2-7	TGTGCCAGTAGTATAGGGGCCCCAGGGACCTCCTACGAGCAGTACTTC	CASSIGAPGTSYEQYF
TRBV9	15	TRBD2	TRBJ2-5	TGTGCCAGCAGCATAACTAGCGGGGGGGAGGAGACCCAGTACTTC	CASSITSGGEETQYF
TRBV4-2	14	-	TRBJ2-7	TGTGCCAGCAGCCAGGATTACAGGGTCTACGAGCAGTACTTC	CASSQDYRVYEQYF
TRBV4-1	16	-	TRBJ1-5	TGCGCCAGCAGCCAGGTCGCCGGCCAGGCAAATCAGCCCCAGCATTTT	CASSQVAGQANQPQHF
TRBV6-6	14	TRBD2	TRBJ2-2	TGTGCCAGCAGACTAGCGGATAACACCGGGGAGCTGTTTTTT	CASRLADNTGELFF